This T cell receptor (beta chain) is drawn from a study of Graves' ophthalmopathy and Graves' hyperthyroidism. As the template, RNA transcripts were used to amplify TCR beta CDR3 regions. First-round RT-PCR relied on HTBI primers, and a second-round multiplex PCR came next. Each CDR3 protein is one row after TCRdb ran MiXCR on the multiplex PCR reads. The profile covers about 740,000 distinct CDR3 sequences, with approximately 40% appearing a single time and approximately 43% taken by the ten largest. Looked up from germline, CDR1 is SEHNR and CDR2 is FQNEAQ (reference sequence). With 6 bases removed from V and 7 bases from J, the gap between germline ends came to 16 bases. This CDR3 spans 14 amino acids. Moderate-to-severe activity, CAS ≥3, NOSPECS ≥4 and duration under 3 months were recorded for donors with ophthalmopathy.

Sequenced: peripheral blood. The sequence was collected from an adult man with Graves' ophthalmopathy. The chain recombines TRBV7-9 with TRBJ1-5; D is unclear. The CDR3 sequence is CASSFRKGGQPQHF. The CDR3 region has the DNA TGTGCCAGCAGTTTCCGGAAGGGTGGGCAGCCCCAGCATTTT.